This T cell receptor (beta chain) stems from a study of vaccination effects on CD4 cells after COVID-19. Looking at the study overall: After vaccination, samples were taken early and late from a few convalescent patients. Samples that were drawn after vaccination came a median of 72 days after the second dose.

The study, taken as a whole, reports: Spike-reactive clones detected post-vaccine in convalescents consisted mainly of new vaccine-induced clones.

Around day 10 of culture, CD4+ T cells were separated out. This person's SARS-CoV-2 infection, confirmed by PCR, occurred between March and December 2020. Each participant received a vaccine that was either BNT162b2 or mRNA-1273, given as two doses. Researchers swapped half the medium for IL-2 medium on both days 3 and 7. The CDR3 loop spans 14 amino acids. Trimming took 5 bases from V and 8 from J, leaving 15 bases between them. The germline V gene has CDR1 LNHDA and CDR2 SQIVND (reference sequence). To note about this clone: Antigen: not known.

TCRdb's copy holds only in-frame clones and misses some; the assay was immunoSEQ multiplex PCR. The table lists about 44,000 clones, 76% of them singletons. This TCR came from a human donor who had a prior SARS-CoV-2 infection. Sample: CD4+ T cells from PBMCs cultured without peptide, taken after COVID-19 vaccination. This chain connects TRBV19 to TRBJ1-4; possibly TRBD1 for D (5 bases). The CDR3 loop is CASSVSRGDEKLFF. In DNA form, the CDR3 reads TGTGCCAGTAGTGTTTCTCGGGGGGACGAAAAACTGTTTTTT.